The 16 T cell receptor beta chains given below trace back to one sample, sequenced in a study of tumor-infiltrating lymphocytes in glioblastoma multiforme. TCRB libraries came from RNA via three nested multiplex PCR rounds. TCRdb analysed the multiplex PCR reads with MiXCR anew, one entry per CDR3 protein. The sample yields under 15,000 distinct CDR3 sequences, 64% seen once. Sequencing used brain tumor tissue. The receptors stem from a male donor with glioblastoma.

J is TRBJ1-2 and V is TRBV6-6; D gene unclear. The CDR3 loop spans 14 amino acids. Trimming took 0 bases from V and 8 from J, leaving 13 bases between them. The V gene's germline CDR1 is MNHNY and CDR2 SVGAGI (reference sequence). CDR3 region: CASSYSRESGGYTF. The CDR3 DNA reads TGTGCCAGCAGTTACTCGAGGGAAAGCGGGGGCTACACCTTC.

Worth noting for this clonotype: Its ends do not fully match the called genes, so a read error is possible. J is TRBJ2-1 and V is TRBV11-3, with D possibly TRBD2 on 6 matching bases. The CDR3 covers 15 residues. The germline gives CDR1 SGHNT, CDR2 YENEEA. The CDR3 region is CTSSPGLSGAVEQFF. CDR3 nucleotide sequence: TGTACCAGCAGCCCCGGACTATCGGGAGCGGTTGAGCAGTTCTTC.

To note about this clonotype: As the CDR3 is not closed by the conserved phenylalanine or tryptophan, this likely results from a read error. The rearrangement links TRBV6-5 to TRBJ2-7; 8 bases fit TRBD2. The CDR3 runs to 16 residues. Germline assignment: CDR1 MNHEY and CDR2 SVGAGI. The trim removed 2 bases at V and 6 bases at J, leaving 12 bases unmatched. CDR3 residues: CASSYGISGGMCEQYS. As DNA, the CDR3 is TGTGCCAGCAGTTACGGGATAAGCGGGGGAATGTGCGAGCAGTACTCC.

This clonotype has a handful of counts. V gene TRBV10-2 combines with J gene TRBJ1-1; the D is unclear. There are 11 residues in the CDR3. V was cut by 8 bases and J by 1 base, with 5 bases left in between. CDR1 is WSHSY and CDR2 is SAAADI in the germline V gene. The CDR3 DNA reads as TGCGCCAGCGCGGAGAACACTGAAGCTTTCTTT. Translated: CASAENTEAFF.

This clonotype was detected many times. As the CDR3 is not closed by the conserved phenylalanine or tryptophan, this likely results from a read error. The chain uses TRBV6-2 or TRBV6-3 and TRBJ2-6, with a weak D call TRBD1 (5 bases). This CDR3 has 15 residues. The V end was cut by 4 bases, the J end by 0 bases, with 7 bases between. From germline, CDR1 is MNHEY and CDR2 SVGEGT. CDR3 coding DNA: TGTGCCAGCAGTTCGACAGCCTCTGGGGCCAACGTCCTGACTCTC. Its protein is CASSSTASGANVLTL.

Comments on this clonotype: Its ends do not fully match the called genes, so a read error is possible. The chain joins TRBV28 to TRBJ2-6; D may match TRBD1 or TRBD2 (5 bases each). Germline assignment: CDR1 MDHEN and CDR2 SYDVKM. This CDR3 region has 16 residues. In DNA, the CDR3 is TGTGCCACCAGCACGCCTAAAAGCTCTGGGACCAATGTCCTGACTTTC. Translating gives CATSTPKSSGTNVLTF. Using reference TRBV28 and TRBJ2-6 for the parts outside the CDR3, the full variable domain is DVKVTQSSRYLVKRTGEKVFLECVQDMDHENMFWYRQDPGLGLRLIYFSYDVKMKEKGDIPEGYSVSREKKERFSLILESASTNQTSMYLCATSTPKSSGTNVLTFGAGSRLTVL.

The chain recombines TRBV11-2 with TRBJ2-2; TRBD2 agrees at 8 bases. Germline-derived CDR1 and CDR2 are SGHAT and FQNNGV. J lost 0 bases, V lost 1 base, and 10 bases had no gene match. CDR3 length: 19 amino acids. The CDR3 reads CASSLVRSSGGSNTGELFF. Here the CDR3 DNA reads TGTGCCAGCAGCTTAGTTCGTTCCAGCGGGGGCTCGAACACCGGGGAGCTGTTTTTT. Using reference TRBV11-2 and TRBJ2-2 for the parts outside the CDR3, the full variable domain is EAGVAQSPRYKIIEKRQSVAFWCNPISGHATLYWYQQILGQGPKLLIQFQNNGVVDDSQLPKDRFSAERLKGVDSTLKIQPAKLEDSAVYLCASSLVRSSGGSNTGELFFGEGSRLTVL.

This clonotype was detected only once. The chain employs TRBV11-3 and TRBJ2-1; 8 positions match TRBD2. The ends lost 3 bases at V and 10 bases at J; junction bases unmatched: 5. CDR1 is SGHNT, CDR2 YENEEA, per germline. The CDR3 extends over 13 amino acids. The CDR3 loop reads CASSLRGGREQFF. CDR3 bases: TGTGCCAGCAGCTTGAGGGGCGGGAGGGAGCAGTTCTTC.

In this sample, this clonotype turned up once. The final CDR3 position lacks the conserved phenylalanine or tryptophan, pointing to a likely read error. V and J are TRBV29-1 and TRBJ2-5; D remains unclear. Germline V lookup: CDR1 SQVTM, CDR2 ANQGSEA. This CDR3 region has 11 residues. In DNA form, the CDR3 reads TGCAGCGTAAGGCCCCAAGAGATCCAGTACTAC. This codes for CSVRPQEIQYY.

This clonotype was picked up many times. The chain has TRBV7-9 and TRBJ2-1; TRBD2 matches 8 bases. The CDR3 totals 17 residues. V shed 4 bases, J shed 5 bases, and the junction held 13 bases outside the gene matches. Looked up from germline, CDR1 is SEHNR and CDR2 is FQNEAQ (reference sequence). The CDR3 sequence: CASSSTSGRQPNNEQFF. The CDR3 DNA follows: TGTGCCAGCAGCTCCACTAGCGGCCGACAGCCAAACAATGAGCAGTTCTTC.

The genes are TRBV29-1 and TRBJ2-7; 8 nucleotides match TRBD2. From germline, CDR1 is SQVTM and CDR2 ANQGSEA. The CDR3 length is 12 residues. The junction had 4 bases not matched to a gene; V was cut back by 3 bases and J by 6 bases. CDR3 residues: CSVDDGLAEQYF. Here the CDR3 DNA reads TGCAGCGTTGATGACGGACTAGCCGAGCAGTACTTC.

In this sample, this clonotype turned up once. The CDR3 ends on some other residue instead of the conserved phenylalanine or tryptophan, so this is likely a read error. V and J are TRBV6-5 and TRBJ2-3; unclear D gene. In germline, CDR1 is MNHEY, CDR2 SVGAGI. The CDR3 runs to 15 residues. This chain's CDR3 is CANSPSWSYTDTQYV. The CDR3 nucleotides are TGTGCCAACAGTCCCTCCTGGTCGTACACAGATACGCAGTATGTT.

The V call is TRBV28, the J call TRBJ1-1, with 7 bases fitting TRBD1. The CDR3 contains 16 residues. Germline CDR1 reads MDHEN; CDR2 reads SYDVKM. V trimming: 7 bases; J trimming: 4 bases; junction bases outside the gene matches: 15. Written as DNA, the CDR3 is TGTGCCAGCAATATCCAGGGGGAGGGATTTGGCACTGAAGCTTTCTTT. Its protein product is CASNIQGEGFGTEAFF. Together with reference TRBV28 and TRBJ1-1, the CDR3 gives the full variable domain: DVKVTQSSRYLVKRTGEKVFLECVQDMDHENMFWYRQDPGLGLRLIYFSYDVKMKEKGDIPEGYSVSREKKERFSLILESASTNQTSMYLCASNIQGEGFGTEAFFGQGTRLTVV.

This rearrangement joins TRBV7-8 to TRBJ2-7, with 11 bases aligning to TRBD2. V was pared by 5 bases and J by 2 bases, with 8 bases of the junction left unmatched. Germline assignment: CDR1 SGHVS and CDR2 FQNEAQ. CDR3 length: 16 residues. CDR3 protein: CASSPLGLAEAYEQYF. As DNA, the CDR3 is TGTGCCAGCAGCCCCTTGGGACTAGCGGAGGCCTACGAGCAGTACTTC.

The chain recombines TRBV20-1 with TRBJ2-2; the D is unclear. The CDR3 has 16 residues. Deletions cut 2 bases from V and 6 bases from J, with 19 bases between. Per the germline V gene, CDR1 is DFQATT and CDR2 is SNEGSKA (reference sequence). The CDR3, as DNA: TGCAGTGCTAGAATCCCGGGTGCCAGGCAAGCCGGGGAGCTGTTTTTT. This encodes CSARIPGARQAGELFF.

The chain combines TRBV12-3 or TRBV12-4 with TRBJ1-2; no clear D gene. Trimming left V 3 bases short and J 2 bases short, with 19 bases between. This CDR3 region has 17 residues. CDR3 sequence reads: CASSLTFGGVLNYGYTF. CDR3 in DNA: TGTGCCAGCAGTTTGACGTTTGGCGGGGTACTCAACTATGGCTACACCTTC.